The clone carrying this T cell receptor beta chain was recorded at least ten times. Its antigen is unknown. This beta chain slipped into a library made for alpha chains as a stray read, so its size is not meaningful. Trimming took off 0 bases at V and 1 base at J, with 10 bases between the two ends. The V gene's germline CDR1 is SGHTA and CDR2 FQGNSA. The CDR3 is 16 amino acids. TCRdb called the 5' RACE reads again in MiXCR, with one record for every CDR3 protein. The table records roughly 18,000 distinct CDR3 sequences, approximately 10% of them present only once. Time point indicated: sample taken at primary tumor resection. No cells were sorted before sequencing. The whole RNA sequenced was extracted from tumor, nontumor lung or frozen PBMC. This sample was included in a study of spatial heterogeneity in lung cancer. On the study more broadly: Detected sequences consistently included more beta-chain ones than alpha-chain ones.

General study findings and limits: It was estimated that coverage of tumor T cells reached 6.5% to 8% for alpha chains and over 12% for beta chains. In tumors, expanded intratumoral alpha and beta TCR counts tracked mutation counts.

The receptor comes from a female donor with early-stage non-small cell lung cancer. J is TRBJ1-3 and V is TRBV7-2; D is possibly TRBD1 (5 bases). This sample comprised lung tumor tissue, obtained at surgery. Here the CDR3 DNA reads TGTGCCAGCAGCTTAGCGGCCCCAGGGTCTGGAAACACCATATATTTT. Its translation is CASSLAAPGSGNTIYF.